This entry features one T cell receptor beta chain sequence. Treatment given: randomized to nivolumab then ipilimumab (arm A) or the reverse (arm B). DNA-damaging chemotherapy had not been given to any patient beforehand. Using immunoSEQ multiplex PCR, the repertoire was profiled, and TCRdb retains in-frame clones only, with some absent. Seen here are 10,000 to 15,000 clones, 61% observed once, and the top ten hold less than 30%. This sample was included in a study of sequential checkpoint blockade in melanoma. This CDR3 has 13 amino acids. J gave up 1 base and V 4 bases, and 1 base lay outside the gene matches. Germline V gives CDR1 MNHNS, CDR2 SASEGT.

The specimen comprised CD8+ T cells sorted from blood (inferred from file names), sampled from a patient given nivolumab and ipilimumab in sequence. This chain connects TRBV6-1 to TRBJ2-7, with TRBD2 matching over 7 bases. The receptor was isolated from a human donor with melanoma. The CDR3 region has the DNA TGTGCCAGCAGTGGGGACTATTCCTACGAGCAGTACTTC. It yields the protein CASSGDYSYEQYF.